This TCR beta chain was captured by sequencing in a study of read filtering for tumor transcriptome and immune sequencing. Study context: After DNase treatment, RNA was made into whole-transcriptome libraries. Per sample, TCR-region reads ranged about 4 to 10.27 million by IR-seq, roughly 80 to 1,300 by RNA-seq.

This clonotype was found many times. From about 0.4 ug of RNA, a library with molecular barcoded alpha/delta and beta/gamma adaptors was made. TCRdb itself ran the reads through MiXCR, one entry per CDR3 protein. The table includes under 150,000 distinct CDR3 sequences, about 13% detected once. CDR3 length: 13 amino acids. Germline CDR1 and CDR2: DFQATT and SNEGSKA (reference sequence). V was pared by 5 bases and J by 2 bases, with 13 bases between. This receptor was taken from a donor at least 40 years old with multiple myeloma. The chain links TRBV20-1 to TRBJ2-7, with a tentative D call TRBD2 (6 bases). The sample was a population of CD138-negative cells sorted from bone marrow. CDR3 sequence (DNA): TGCAGTGCTGATAGCGGTGAAACCTACGAGCAGTACTTC. It translates to CSADSGETYEQYF.